The clone carrying this T cell receptor beta chain was detected a few times. The authors ran a second PCR of 7 to 11 cycles using a sample-barcoded 5' primer and a J-beta primer mix. In TCRdb, the 5' RACE reads were re-called with MiXCR into one record per CDR3 protein. This sample has about a million distinct CDR3 sequences, with around 48% found just once. The sample originates from a study of blood T cells in healthy people across ages. There were healthy Caucasian individuals from Russia, aged 6 to 90, serving as donors. The CDR3 loop spans 17 amino acids. Trimming took off 4 bases at V and 5 bases at J, with 21 bases between the two ends. Germline V gene sequence: CDR1 LGHDT, CDR2 YNNKEL (reference sequence).

The chain couples TRBV3-1 to TRBJ2-4; unclear D gene. The source is a man younger than 45 in good health. The sample taken for sequencing was blood. CDR3 sequence: CASSPRPPPADQNIQYF. CDR3 DNA sequence: TGTGCCAGCAGCCCCCGACCCCCCCCGGCCGACCAAAACATTCAGTACTTC.